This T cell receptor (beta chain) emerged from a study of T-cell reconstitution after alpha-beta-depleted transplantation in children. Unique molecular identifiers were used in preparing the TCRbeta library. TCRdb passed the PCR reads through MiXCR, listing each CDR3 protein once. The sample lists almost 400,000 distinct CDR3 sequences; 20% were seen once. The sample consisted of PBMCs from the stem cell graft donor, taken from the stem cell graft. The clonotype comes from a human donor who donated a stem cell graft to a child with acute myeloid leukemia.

CDR3 residues: CSASMSYSGANVLTF. In DNA, the CDR3 is TGCAGTGCTAGTATGAGTTACTCTGGGGCCAACGTCCTGACTTTC. The chain uses TRBV20-1 and TRBJ2-6, with unresolved D. The CDR3 spans 15 residues. Germline loops: CDR1 DFQATT, CDR2 SNEGSKA (reference sequence). V dropped 3 bases and J dropped 0 bases, with 9 bases sitting between them.